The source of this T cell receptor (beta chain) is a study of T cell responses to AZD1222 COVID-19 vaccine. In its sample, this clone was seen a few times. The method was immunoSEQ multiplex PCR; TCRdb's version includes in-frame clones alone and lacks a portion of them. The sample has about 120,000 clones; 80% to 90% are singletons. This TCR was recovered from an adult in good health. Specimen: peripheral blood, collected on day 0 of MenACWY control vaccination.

The chain's CDR3 is CASSFTQGRDSPLHF. CDR3 DNA: TGTGCCAGCAGCTTTACGCAGGGTAGGGATTCACCCCTCCACTTT. This chain links TRBV7-6 with TRBJ1-6; TRBD1 might be the D (5 bases). Germline assignment: CDR1 SGHVS and CDR2 FNYEAQ. CDR3 size: 15 residues. V was shortened by 3 bases and J by 8 bases, with 14 bases between the two germline ends.